The 17 T cell receptor beta chains listed next were all sequenced from one sample in a study of blood T cell repertoires in COVID-19. Some clones are missing from TCRdb's copy, which holds only in-frame ones; the method was immunoSEQ multiplex PCR. This table holds 80,000 to 90,000 clones, roughly four fifths found once. Sequenced sample: peripheral blood. All receptors come from a woman over 75 with acute or convalescent COVID-19.

The J gene is TRBJ2-2, the V gene TRBV7-2, with TRBD2 identical over 10 bases. Germline trimming cut 6 bases from V and 0 bases from J; bases unmatched to any gene: 4. CDR1 is SGHTA, CDR2 FQGNSA, per germline. There are 16 residues in the CDR3. CDR3 DNA: TGTGCCAGCAGGCCTACTAGCGGGGCGAACACCGGGGAGCTGTTTTTT. As protein: CASRPTSGANTGELFF.

The chain carries TRBV5-6 and TRBJ2-3, with TRBD1 matching over 7 bases. J gave up 2 bases and V 3 bases, and 9 bases lay outside the gene matches. Germline V gene sequence: CDR1 SGHDT, CDR2 YYEEEE. This CDR3 has 16 residues. The CDR3 DNA reads TGTGCCAGCAGCTCGCGAAACAGGGGAGTCACAGATACGCAGTATTTT. It is translated as CASSSRNRGVTDTQYF. Variable domain in full (rest from reference TRBV5-6 and TRBJ2-3): DAGVTQSPTHLIKTRGQQVTLRCSPKSGHDTVSWYQQALGQGPQFIFQYYEEEERQRGNFPDRFSGHQFPNYSSELNVNALLLGDSALYLCASSSRNRGVTDTQYFGPGTRLTVL.

CDR3 region: CASSSSDEQFF. CDR3 DNA sequence: TGTGCCAGCAGCTCCTCGGATGAGCAGTTCTTC. The rearrangement uses TRBV11-2 and TRBJ2-1; D not certain. In germline, CDR1 is SGHAT, CDR2 FQNNGV. V was pared by 4 bases and J by 8 bases, with 6 bases between. The length of the CDR3 is 11 residues.

The chain joins TRBV2 to TRBJ2-3; D gene ambiguous. Trimming cost V 4 bases and J 2 bases, with 10 bases left between them. CDR1 and CDR2 (germline): SNHLY, FYNNEI. There are 14 residues in the CDR3. CDR3 loop: CASSVSDHTDTQYF. The CDR3 nucleotides are TGTGCCAGCAGTGTAAGCGACCACACAGATACGCAGTATTTT.

The rearrangement links TRBV5-1 to TRBJ1-3; TRBD1 might be the D (5 bases). V gave up 4 bases and J gave up 0 bases, with 11 bases separating them. CDR3 length equals 15 residues. Germline V lookup: CDR1 SGHRS, CDR2 YFSETQ. CDR3 sequence reads: CASSLDSFSGNTIYF. Written as DNA, the CDR3 is TGCGCCAGCAGCCTAGACAGTTTCTCTGGAAACACCATATATTTT.

The rearrangement joins TRBV11-2 to TRBJ1-1, with D maybe TRBD1 (5 bases). Between the trimmed V and J ends, which lost 4 bases and 4 bases, there was a span of 19 bases. CDR1 and CDR2 (germline): SGHAT, FQNNGV. The CDR3 contains 16 residues. For the CDR3, the DNA is TGTGCCAGCAGCTCAAGGGGTCAGGGTATCGGCACTGAAGCTTTCTTT. Translated, it gives CASSSRGQGIGTEAFF.

This clone has a handful of counts. This chain connects TRBV5-1 to TRBJ2-1; no definite D call. The germline CDR1 and CDR2 sequences are SGHRS and YFSETQ. The V end was cut by 5 bases, the J end by 7 bases, with 7 bases between. The CDR3 covers 11 residues. CDR3 sequence (DNA): TGCGCCAGCAGTGAGATTAATGAGCAGTTCTTC. Its translation: CASSEINEQFF.

The rearrangement links TRBV13 to TRBJ2-2; 9 bases are shared with TRBD2. The CDR3 sequence is 16 residues long. The V gene end was trimmed by 2 bases and the J gene end by 8 bases; junction bases not matched to a gene: 9. Germline V gene data show CDR1 as PRHDT and CDR2 as FYEKMQ (reference sequence). The CDR3: CASSLRGREGQGELFF. In DNA form, the CDR3 reads TGTGCCAGCAGCTTACGCGGGCGGGAGGGCCAAGGGGAGCTGTTTTTT.

A single count supports this clone. V usage is TRBV3-1 (or the pseudogene TRBV3-2) and J usage is TRBJ2-5; 10 nucleotides align to TRBD1. The germline CDR1 and CDR2 sequences are LGHDT and YNNKEL (reference sequence). This CDR3 spans 16 amino acids. The V segment lost 5 bases and the J segment 6 bases; nucleotides outside the gene matches: 12. CDR3 protein: CASSSTTGGVGKTQYF. The DNA for the CDR3 is TGTGCCAGCAGCTCCACGACAGGGGGCGTCGGTAAGACCCAGTACTTC.

This chain joins TRBV28 and TRBJ1-2; 9 bases agree with TRBD1. Germline lookup yields CDR1 MDHEN and CDR2 SYDVKM. The CDR3 covers 14 residues. The ends lost 5 bases at V and 2 bases at J; junction bases unmatched: 3. The CDR3 nucleotides are TGTGCCAGCAGTCAAGGACAGGGGAACTATGGCTACACCTTC. Encoded protein: CASSQGQGNYGYTF.

The CDR3, as DNA: TGCAGCGTTGCCATTAAGGGGGCAGGCATGAACACTGAAGCTTTCTTT. Amino acid sequence: CSVAIKGAGMNTEAFF. V is TRBV29-1 and J is TRBJ1-1; TRBD1 matches 7 bases. Germline CDR1 reads SQVTM; CDR2 reads ANQGSEA. V was pared by 4 bases and J by 0 bases, with 11 bases of the junction left unmatched. The CDR3 covers 16 residues.

In DNA, the CDR3 is TGTGCCAGCAGCCGGACAGGGTATGAAAAACTGTTTTTT. Its protein is CASSRTGYEKLFF. The rearrangement links TRBV5-5 to TRBJ1-4, with TRBD1 identical over 8 bases. Germline assignment: CDR1 SGHKS and CDR2 YYEKEE (reference sequence). The CDR3 is made up of 13 amino acids. With 4 bases clipped from V and 6 bases from J, the junction kept 2 bases outside the gene matches.

This clone has more than one count but fewer than ten. The chain links TRBV7-9 to TRBJ2-7, with 7 bases lining up with TRBD2. V was pared by 5 bases and J by 3 bases, with 10 bases of the junction left unmatched. The germline CDR1 and CDR2 sequences are SEHNR and FQNEAQ (reference sequence). The CDR3 sequence is 15 residues long. The CDR3 loop reads CASSPVGGSSYEQYF. The DNA for the CDR3 is TGTGCCAGCAGCCCCGTGGGAGGGAGTAGCTACGAGCAGTACTTC.

CDR3 protein: CASSLGSKMEAFF. The CDR3, as DNA: TGTGCCAGCAGCCTGGGGAGTAAGATGGAAGCTTTCTTT. V gene TRBV7-9 combines with J gene TRBJ1-1; no firm D call. Germline CDR1 is SEHNR and CDR2 is FQNEAQ (reference sequence). Trimming stripped 5 bases from V and 8 bases from J, with 15 bases between. The CDR3 is 13 amino acids. The variable domain in full, completed from reference TRBV7-9 and TRBJ1-1, reads DTGVSQNPRHKITKRGQNVTFRCDPISEHNRLYWYRQTLGQGPEFLTYFQNEAQLEKSRLLSDRFSAERPKGSFSTLEIQRTEQGDSAMYLCASSLGSKMEAFFGQGTRLTVV.

The V gene is TRBV3-1 (or the pseudogene TRBV3-2), the J gene TRBJ2-7; D not resolved. Germline CDR1 reads LGHDT; CDR2 reads YNNKEL (reference sequence). This CDR3 region has 14 residues. Deletions cut 3 bases from V and 5 bases from J, with 14 bases between. The CDR3 nucleotides are TGTGCCAGCAGCCATCCCGTTAAGCGACACGAGCAGTACTTC. Its protein is CASSHPVKRHEQYF.

This clone has only a few counts. V gene TRBV2 combines with J gene TRBJ1-3, with D perhaps matching TRBD1 (5 bases). V lost 4 bases and J 4 bases, leaving 11 bases between the germline ends. The germline V gene encodes CDR1 SNHLY and CDR2 FYNNEI. This CDR3 contains 14 residues. The CDR3 DNA follows: TGTGCCAGCAGTGGGACATCCGGAGGAAACACCATATATTTT. Protein sequence: CASSGTSGGNTIYF.

V is TRBV14 and J is TRBJ2-3, with D tentatively TRBD1 (7 bases). The CDR3 is made up of 15 amino acids. The V end lost 1 base, the J end lost 4 bases, and 12 bases lay between the germline ends. Germline CDR1 and CDR2: SGHDN and FVKESK. Here the CDR3 DNA reads TGTGCCAGCAGCCAAGGGGCGGGGACAGCAGATACGCAGTATTTT. Amino acids: CASSQGAGTADTQYF.